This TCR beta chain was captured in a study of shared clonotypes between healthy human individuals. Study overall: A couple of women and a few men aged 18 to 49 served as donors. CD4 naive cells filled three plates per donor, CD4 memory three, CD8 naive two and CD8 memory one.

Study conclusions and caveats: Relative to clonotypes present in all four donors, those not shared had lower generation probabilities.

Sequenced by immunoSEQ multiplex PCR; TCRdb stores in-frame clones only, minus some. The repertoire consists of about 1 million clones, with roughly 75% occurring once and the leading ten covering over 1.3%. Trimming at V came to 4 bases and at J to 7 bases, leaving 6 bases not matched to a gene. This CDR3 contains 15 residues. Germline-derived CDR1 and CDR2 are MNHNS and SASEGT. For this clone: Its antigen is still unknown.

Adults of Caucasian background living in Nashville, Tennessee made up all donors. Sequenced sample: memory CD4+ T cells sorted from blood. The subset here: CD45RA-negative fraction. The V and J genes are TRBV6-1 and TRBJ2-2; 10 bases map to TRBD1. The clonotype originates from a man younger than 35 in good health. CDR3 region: CASSVGQGRSGELFF. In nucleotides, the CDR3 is TGTGCCAGCAGTGTGGGACAGGGGAGGAGCGGGGAGCTGTTTTTT.